This TCR beta chain was sequenced for a study of blood T cell repertoires in COVID-19. Across the whole study: The analysed material was cDNA or gDNA that came from T cells, B-cell-depleted T cells, or PBMCs.

Original processing methods: Quantification of nucleated cells was approximated via reference gene primer amplification. The repertoire was sequenced with immunoSEQ multiplex PCR; TCRdb's copy has only in-frame clones and lacks some. Clone size and the V and J calls come from that table; the DNA yielded D and trimming. The sample records almost 95,000 clones, 87% being singletons. Trimming took 7 bases from V and 2 from J, leaving 17 bases between them. The CDR3 is 15 residues long. The V gene's germline CDR1 is KGHSH and CDR2 LQKENI. This receptor was taken from a woman aged 55-70 years with COVID-19, enrolled during active disease. The V and J genes are TRBV18 and TRBJ1-2; no reliable D call. The sample was peripheral blood. The CDR3 coding sequence is TGTGCCAGCTTACCCCTCCGGGATTCCAACTATGGCTACACCTTC. It is translated as CASLPLRDSNYGYTF.